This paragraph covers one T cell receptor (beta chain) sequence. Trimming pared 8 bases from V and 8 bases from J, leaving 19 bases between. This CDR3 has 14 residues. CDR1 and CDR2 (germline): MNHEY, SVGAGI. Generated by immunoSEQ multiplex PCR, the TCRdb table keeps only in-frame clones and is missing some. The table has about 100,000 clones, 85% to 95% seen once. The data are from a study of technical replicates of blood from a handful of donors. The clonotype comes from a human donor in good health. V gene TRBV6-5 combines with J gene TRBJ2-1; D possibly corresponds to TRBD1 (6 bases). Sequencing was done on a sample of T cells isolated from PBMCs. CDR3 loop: CASHPGHIFYEQFF. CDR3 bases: TGTGCCAGCCATCCGGGACATATTTTCTATGAGCAGTTCTTC.